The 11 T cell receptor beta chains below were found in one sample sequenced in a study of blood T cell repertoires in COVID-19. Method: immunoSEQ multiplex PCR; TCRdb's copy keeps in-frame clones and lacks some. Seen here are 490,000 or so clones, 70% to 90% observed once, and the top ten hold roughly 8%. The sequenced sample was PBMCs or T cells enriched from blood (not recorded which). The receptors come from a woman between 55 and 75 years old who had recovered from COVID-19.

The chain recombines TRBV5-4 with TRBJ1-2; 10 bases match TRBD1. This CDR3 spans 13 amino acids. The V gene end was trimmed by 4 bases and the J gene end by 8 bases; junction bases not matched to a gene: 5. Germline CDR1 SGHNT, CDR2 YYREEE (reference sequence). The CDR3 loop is CASSLGTGEGYTF. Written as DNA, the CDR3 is TGTGCCAGCAGCCTCGGGACAGGGGAAGGCTACACCTTC.

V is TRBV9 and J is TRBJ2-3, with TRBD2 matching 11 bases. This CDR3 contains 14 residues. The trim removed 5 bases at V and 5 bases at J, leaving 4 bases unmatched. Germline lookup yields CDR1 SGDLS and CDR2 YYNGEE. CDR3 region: CASSDSGGEDTQYF. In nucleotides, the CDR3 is TGTGCCAGCAGTGATAGCGGGGGGGAAGATACGCAGTATTTT.

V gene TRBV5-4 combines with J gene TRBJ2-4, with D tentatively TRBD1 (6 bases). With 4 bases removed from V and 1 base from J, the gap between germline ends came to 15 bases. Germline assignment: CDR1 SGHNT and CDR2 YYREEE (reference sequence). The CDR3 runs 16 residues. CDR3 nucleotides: TGTGCCAGCAGCGGCAACAGGGAAGGGGCCAAAAACATTCAGTACTTC. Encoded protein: CASSGNREGAKNIQYF.

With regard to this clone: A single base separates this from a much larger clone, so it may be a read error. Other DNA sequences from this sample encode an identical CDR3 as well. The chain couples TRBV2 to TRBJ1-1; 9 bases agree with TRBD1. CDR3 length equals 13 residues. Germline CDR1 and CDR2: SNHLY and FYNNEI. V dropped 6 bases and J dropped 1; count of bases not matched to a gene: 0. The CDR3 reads CASRGQGNTEAFF. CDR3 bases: TGTGCCAGCAGGGGACAGGGGAACACTGAAGCTTTCTTT.

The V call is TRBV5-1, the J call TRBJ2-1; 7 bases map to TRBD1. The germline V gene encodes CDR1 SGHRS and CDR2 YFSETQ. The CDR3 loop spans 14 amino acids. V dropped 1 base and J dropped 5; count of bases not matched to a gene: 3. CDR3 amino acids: CASSLLGGNNEQFF. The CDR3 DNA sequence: TGCGCCAGCAGCTTGTTAGGGGGCAACAATGAGCAGTTCTTC. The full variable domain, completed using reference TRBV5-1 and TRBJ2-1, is KAGVTQTPRYLIKTRGQQVTLSCSPISGHRSVSWYQQTPGQGLQFLFEYFSETQRNKGNFPGRFSGRQFSNSRSEMNVSTLELGDSALYLCASSLLGGNNEQFFGPGTRLTVL.

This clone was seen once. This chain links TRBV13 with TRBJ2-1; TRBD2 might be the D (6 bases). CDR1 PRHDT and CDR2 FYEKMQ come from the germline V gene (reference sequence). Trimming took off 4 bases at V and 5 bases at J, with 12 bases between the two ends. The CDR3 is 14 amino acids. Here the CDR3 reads CASSWWRGNNEQFF. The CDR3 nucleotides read TGTGCCAGCAGCTGGTGGCGGGGAAACAATGAGCAGTTCTTC.

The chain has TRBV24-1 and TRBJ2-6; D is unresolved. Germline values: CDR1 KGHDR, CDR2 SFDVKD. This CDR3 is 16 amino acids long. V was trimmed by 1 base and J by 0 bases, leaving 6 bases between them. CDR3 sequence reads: CATSDFTSSGANVLTF. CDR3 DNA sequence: TGTGCCACCAGTGATTTCACAAGCTCTGGGGCCAACGTCCTGACTTTC.

The CDR3 nucleotides are TGTGCCAGCTCACCACGCGAGCTCGGTGTATCACCCCTCCACTTT. It codes for CASSPRELGVSPLHF. The genes are TRBV18 and TRBJ1-6; D is uncertain. The germline V and J ends were trimmed by 1 base and 10 bases, with 14 bases remaining between them. The germline V gene has CDR1 KGHSH and CDR2 LQKENI. The CDR3 has 15 residues.

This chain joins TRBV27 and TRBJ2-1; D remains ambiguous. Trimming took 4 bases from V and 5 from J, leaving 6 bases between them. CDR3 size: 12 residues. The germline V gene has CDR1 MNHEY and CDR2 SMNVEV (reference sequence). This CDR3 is CASSSRHNEQFF. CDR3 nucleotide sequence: TGTGCCAGCAGTTCCCGTCACAATGAGCAGTTCTTC.

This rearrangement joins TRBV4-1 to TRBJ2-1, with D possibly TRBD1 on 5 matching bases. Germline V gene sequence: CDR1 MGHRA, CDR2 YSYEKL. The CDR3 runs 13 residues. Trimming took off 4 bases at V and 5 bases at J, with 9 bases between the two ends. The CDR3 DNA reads TGCGCCAGCAGCCTTCCAGGGAACAATGAGCAGTTCTTC. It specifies CASSLPGNNEQFF.

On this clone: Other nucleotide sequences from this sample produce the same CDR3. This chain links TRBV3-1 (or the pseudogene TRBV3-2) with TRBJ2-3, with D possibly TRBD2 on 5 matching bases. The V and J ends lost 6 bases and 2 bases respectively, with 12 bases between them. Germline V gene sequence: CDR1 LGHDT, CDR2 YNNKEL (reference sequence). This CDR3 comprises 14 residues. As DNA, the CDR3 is TGTGCCAGCAGTCAAAGAGGGTCCACAGATACGCAGTATTTT. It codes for CASSQRGSTDTQYF.